This TCR beta chain was identified in a study of T cells in Graves' hyperthyroidism and ophthalmopathy. Amplification yielded TCR beta CDR3 regions, with RNA transcripts as the source. Using the HTBI primer set, a first-round RT-PCR was run on the TCR CDR3. Using its own MiXCR run on the multiplex PCR reads, TCRdb lists one record per CDR3 protein. Among around 300,000 distinct CDR3 sequences listed, approximately 14% were seen once. The CDR3 is 13 residues long. J was trimmed by 7 bases and V by 3 bases; bases with no gene match: 5. From germline, CDR1 is DFQATT and CDR2 SNEGSKA (reference sequence). This clonotype appeared many times. Graves' hyperthyroidism qualified as stable when ophthalmopathy did not progress within 18 months.

The chain combines TRBV20-1 with TRBJ2-1; 8 nucleotides agree with TRBD2. The sequence was collected from a woman younger than 45 with Graves' hyperthyroidism. Sequencing was done on a sample of blood. CDR3 nucleotides: TGCAGTGCTAGCGTAGTAGCGGGAAATGAGCAGTTCTTC. This gives the protein CSASVVAGNEQFF.